A selection of T cell receptor beta chains follows, all from one sample in a study of T cell responses to AZD1222 COVID-19 vaccine. Only in-frame clones appear in the TCRdb table, and some are missing; sequencing was by immunoSEQ multiplex PCR. Of approximately 120,000 clones listed, 92% are singletons. The sample in question was peripheral blood, obtained on day 0 of AZD1222 vaccination. The receptor source for this set is an adult in good health. CDR3s include the opening cysteine and the closing phenylalanine or tryptophan. Fields, in order: V gene, clone size, J gene, D gene, CDR3 protein, CDR3 DNA. A D gene is named only where the DNA matches it firmly. Only part of the rows carry a size: once, few, many, or a class if the clone is expanded.

>TRBV29-1|NA|TRBJ2-3|TRBD1
CSDLDRGRSTDTQYF
TGCAGCGACCTAGACAGGGGGCGATCCACAGATACGCAGTATTTT
>TRBV6-5|NA|TRBJ2-1|TRBD1
CASKIDRGRGQQFF
TGTGCCAGCAAAATCGACAGGGGACGAGGGCAGCAGTTCTTC
>TRBV15|few|TRBJ1-2|NA
CATSRDWREAGYTF
TGTGCCACCAGCAGAGATTGGAGGGAGGCTGGCTACACCTTC
>TRBV6-5|few|TRBJ1-3|TRBD1
CASSMGTGGRNTIYF
TGTGCCAGCAGCATGGGGACAGGGGGAAGAAACACCATATATTTT
>TRBV6-1|NA|TRBJ1-2|TRBD1
CASSELRGRISYTF
TGTGCCAGCAGTGAACTCAGGGGGCGCATTAGCTACACCTTC
>TRBV6-5|NA|TRBJ1-2|NA
CASSYSGGLNYGYTF
TGTGCCAGCAGTTACTCGGGGGGGCTAAACTATGGCTACACCTTC
>TRBV14|NA|TRBJ2-3|TRBD2
CASSSLVAGGHHTQYF
TGTGCCAGCAGCTCCCTGGTAGCGGGAGGCCACCATACGCAGTATTTT
>TRBV2|NA|TRBJ2-1|TRBD1
CASSELGRTGSYNEQFF
TGTGCCAGCAGTGAATTAGGTAGGACAGGCTCCTACAATGAGCAGTTCTTC
>TRBV11-2|NA|TRBJ2-7|NA
CASSSGNRGPYEQYF
TGTGCCAGCAGCTCCGGGAACAGAGGACCCTACGAGCAGTACTTC
>TRBV30|NA|TRBJ1-6|NA
CAWSVLSEYSPLHF
TGTGCCTGGAGTGTACTGTCGGAATATTCACCCCTCCACTTT
>TRBV14|NA|TRBJ2-1|NA
CASSQIGSRNEQFF
TGTGCCAGCAGCCAAATTGGGAGCCGCAATGAGCAGTTCTTC
>TRBV4-1|once|TRBJ1-3|NA
CASSQDPGTGNTIYF
TGCGCCAGCAGCCAAGACCCGGGGACTGGAAACACCATATATTTT
>TRBV9|NA|TRBJ2-6|TRBD1
CASSGIPPGTGYFSGANVLTF
TGTGCCAGCAGCGGTATCCCCCCCGGGACAGGGTATTTCTCTGGGGCCAACGTCCTGACTTTC
>TRBV5-8|NA|TRBJ2-1|TRBD2
CASSPSGRANEQFF
TGTGCCAGCAGCCCTAGCGGGAGGGCCAATGAGCAGTTCTTC
>TRBV28|NA|TRBJ2-7|NA
CASSLLGNYEQYF
TGTGCCAGCAGTTTATTGGGGAACTACGAGCAGTACTTC
>TRBV7-9|NA|TRBJ2-1|NA
CASRATSSNYNEQFF
TGTGCCAGCAGGGCCACTAGCAGCAACTACAATGAGCAGTTCTTC
>TRBV5-4|NA|TRBJ1-2|NA
CASSLRDSSFYGYTF
TGTGCCAGCAGCTTGCGCGACAGCTCCTTCTATGGCTACACCTTC
>TRBV2|NA|TRBJ2-3|NA
CASSFYWGRNTDTQYF
TGTGCCAGCAGTTTCTATTGGGGGAGGAACACAGATACGCAGTATTTT
>TRBV20-1|NA|TRBJ1-1|NA
CSASFSEGSNTEAFF
TGCAGTGCTAGTTTTTCGGAGGGCTCGAACACTGAAGCTTTCTTT
>TRBV7-8|NA|TRBJ1-5|NA
CASSLDSLNQPQHF
TGTGCCAGCAGCTTGGACAGTCTAAATCAGCCCCAGCATTTT
>TRBV19|NA|TRBJ1-2|TRBD1
CASRPGTGAYGYTF
TGTGCCAGTAGACCCGGGACAGGCGCCTATGGCTACACCTTC
>TRBV2|NA|TRBJ2-5|NA
CASSVRRDPLTQYF
TGTGCCAGCAGTGTGCGCAGGGACCCGTTGACCCAGTACTTC
>TRBV6-5|once|TRBJ2-7|NA
CASSYSGRVPYEQYF
TGTGCCAGCAGTTACTCCGGCAGAGTACCCTACGAGCAGTACTTC
>TRBV5-1|NA|TRBJ2-1|NA
CASSLEWAGNTYNEQFF
TGCGCCAGCAGCTTGGAGTGGGCGGGGAACACCTACAATGAGCAGTTCTTC
>TRBV4-2|NA|TRBJ2-3|NA
CASSQWTGTAISF
TGTGCCAGCAGCCAATGGACCGGGACTGCTATTTCGTTT
>TRBV3-1/TRBV3-2|NA|TRBJ2-5|TRBD2
CASSQALTSGQETQYF
TGTGCCAGCAGCCAGGCCCTGACTAGCGGACAAGAGACCCAGTACTTC
>TRBV4-2|NA|TRBJ2-7|TRBD2
CASSRSGSNYEQYF
TGTGCCAGCAGCCGTAGCGGGAGTAACTACGAGCAGTACTTC
>TRBV28|NA|TRBJ2-7|TRBD1
CASSYYGTAYF
TGTGCCAGCAGTTATTACGGGACAGCGTACTTC
>TRBV28|NA|TRBJ1-2|NA
CASRTDANYGYTF
TGTGCCAGCAGGACAGACGCTAACTATGGCTACACCTTC
>TRBV5-4|NA|TRBJ2-1|NA
CASSLSVGSYNEQFF
TGTGCCAGCAGCTTAAGTGTCGGGTCCTACAATGAGCAGTTCTTC
>TRBV19|NA|TRBJ2-1|NA
CASSTITAYNEQFF
TGTGCCAGTAGCACTATTACAGCCTACAATGAGCAGTTCTTC
>TRBV18|NA|TRBJ2-5|TRBD1
CASSPRTGVQETQYF
TGTGCCAGCTCACCACGGACAGGGGTTCAAGAGACCCAGTACTTC
>TRBV3-1/TRBV3-2|NA|TRBJ2-7|TRBD2
CASSQVSSGRKYEQYF
TGTGCCAGCAGCCAAGTCAGTAGCGGGAGGAAATACGAGCAGTACTTC
>TRBV5-1|NA|TRBJ2-2|TRBD2
CASSELAGGNTGELFF
TGCGCCAGCAGCGAACTAGCGGGAGGCAACACCGGGGAGCTGTTTTTT
>TRBV3-1/TRBV3-2|once|TRBJ1-3|NA
CASSQGAHNGNTIYF
TGTGCCAGCAGCCAAGGGGCGCATAATGGAAACACCATATATTTT
>TRBV7-9|NA|TRBJ2-2|TRBD2
CASSLASLAGVGNTGELFF
TGTGCCAGCAGCTTAGCCTCGCTGGCGGGAGTGGGGAACACCGGGGAGCTGTTTTTT
>TRBV5-1|NA|TRBJ2-5|NA
CASSGSGETQYF
TGCGCCAGCAGCGGTTCTGGAGAGACCCAGTACTTC
>TRBV6-5|NA|TRBJ1-2|NA
CASSKNAGDYGYTF
TGTGCCAGCAGTAAGAACGCAGGGGACTATGGCTACACCTTC
>TRBV5-1|NA|TRBJ1-2|NA
CASSSLVGELGYTF
TGCGCCAGCAGCAGCCTCGTAGGGGAGCTCGGGTACACCTTC
>TRBV7-3|NA|TRBJ2-7|TRBD1
CASSPTGNSYEQYF
TGTGCCAGCAGCCCGACAGGGAACTCCTACGAGCAGTACTTC
>TRBV4-2|NA|TRBJ1-2|NA
CASSQVMSGAGDGYTF
TGTGCCAGCAGCCAAGTAATGTCCGGGGCAGGGGATGGCTACACCTTC
>TRBV27|NA|TRBJ2-1|NA
CASSLSSFYNEQFF
TGTGCCAGCAGTTTATCGTCGTTCTACAATGAGCAGTTCTTC
>TRBV30|NA|TRBJ2-7|TRBD1
CAWSHRGTLGNEQYF
TGTGCCTGGAGTCACAGGGGAACCCTCGGGAACGAGCAGTACTTC
>TRBV7-2|NA|TRBJ2-2|NA
CASSYRTGELFF
TGTGCCAGCAGCTACAGAACCGGGGAGCTGTTTTTT
>TRBV6-5|NA|TRBJ2-7|NA
CASSYSTQVREQYF
TGTGCCAGCAGTTACTCGACGCAGGTACGGGAGCAGTACTTC
>TRBV7-3|few|TRBJ2-2|TRBD2
CASSLNSGRISGELFF
TGTGCCAGCAGCTTAAATAGCGGGAGAATAAGCGGGGAGCTGTTTTTT
>TRBV19|NA|TRBJ2-1|NA
CASKMDPAGHEQFF
TGTGCCAGCAAAATGGACCCGGCGGGGCATGAGCAGTTCTTC
>TRBV28|NA|TRBJ2-7|TRBD2
CASSRASGRYEQYF
TGTGCCAGCAGCAGGGCTAGCGGGAGATACGAGCAGTACTTC
>TRBV5-1|once|TRBJ1-4|NA
CASSLVGANEKLFF
TGCGCCAGCAGCTTGGTAGGGGCTAATGAAAAACTGTTTTTT
>TRBV7-9|once|TRBJ2-1|NA
CASSLRASQGLYNEQFF
TGTGCCAGCAGCTTAAGGGCCAGCCAGGGACTCTACAATGAGCAGTTCTTC